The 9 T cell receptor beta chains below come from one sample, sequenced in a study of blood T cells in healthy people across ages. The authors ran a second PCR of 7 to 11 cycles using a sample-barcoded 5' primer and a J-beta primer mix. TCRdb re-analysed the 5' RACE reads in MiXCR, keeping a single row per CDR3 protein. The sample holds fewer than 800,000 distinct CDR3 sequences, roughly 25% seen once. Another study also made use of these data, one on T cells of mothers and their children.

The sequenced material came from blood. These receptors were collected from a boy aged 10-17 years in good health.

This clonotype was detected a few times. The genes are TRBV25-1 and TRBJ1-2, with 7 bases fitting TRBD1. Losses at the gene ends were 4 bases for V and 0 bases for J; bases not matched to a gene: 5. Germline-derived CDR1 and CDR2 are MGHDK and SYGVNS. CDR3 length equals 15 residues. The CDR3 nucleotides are TGTGCCAGCAGTGGGCTCACAGGGGCTAACTATGGCTACACCTTC. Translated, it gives CASSGLTGANYGYTF.

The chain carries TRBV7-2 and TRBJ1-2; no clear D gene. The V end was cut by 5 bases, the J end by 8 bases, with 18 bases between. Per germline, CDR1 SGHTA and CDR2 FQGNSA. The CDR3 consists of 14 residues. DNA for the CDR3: TGTGCCAGCAGCCCCCGTTCGTGGTTGGGAGGCTACACCTTC. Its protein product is CASSPRSWLGGYTF.

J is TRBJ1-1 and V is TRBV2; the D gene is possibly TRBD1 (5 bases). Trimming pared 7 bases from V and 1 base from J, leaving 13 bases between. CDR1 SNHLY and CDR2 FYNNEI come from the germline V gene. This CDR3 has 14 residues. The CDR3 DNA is TGTGCCAGCACTAAGGACACGCCGAACACTGAAGCTTTCTTT. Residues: CASTKDTPNTEAFF.

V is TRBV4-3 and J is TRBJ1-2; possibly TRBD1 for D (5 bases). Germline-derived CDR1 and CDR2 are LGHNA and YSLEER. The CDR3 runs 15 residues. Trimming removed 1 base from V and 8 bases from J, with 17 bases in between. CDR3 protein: CASSQGVGAGFGYTF. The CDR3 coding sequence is TGCGCCAGCAGCCAAGGGGTTGGGGCAGGGTTCGGCTACACCTTC.

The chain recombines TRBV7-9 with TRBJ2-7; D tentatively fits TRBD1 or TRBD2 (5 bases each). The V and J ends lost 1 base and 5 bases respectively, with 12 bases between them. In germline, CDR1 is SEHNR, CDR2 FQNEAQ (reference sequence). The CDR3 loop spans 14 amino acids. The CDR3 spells CASSLGPLGDEQYF. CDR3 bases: TGTGCCAGCAGCTTAGGGCCTTTGGGGGACGAGCAGTACTTC.

Here the CDR3 reads CASSQVLDSPNGVRGYTF. The CDR3 nucleotides are TGTGCCAGCAGCCAAGTACTGGACAGCCCCAATGGTGTACGCGGCTACACCTTC. The chain carries TRBV3-1 and TRBJ1-2; possibly TRBD1 for D (6 bases). The ends were cut back, 1 base at V and 8 bases at J, with 26 bases in the middle. CDR3 length: 18 residues. Germline loops: CDR1 LGHDT, CDR2 YNNKEL (reference sequence).

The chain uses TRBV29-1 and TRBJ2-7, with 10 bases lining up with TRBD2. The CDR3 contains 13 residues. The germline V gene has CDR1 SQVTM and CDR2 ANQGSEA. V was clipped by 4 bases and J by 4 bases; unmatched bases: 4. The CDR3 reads CSVALLAGYEQYF. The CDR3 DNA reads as TGCAGCGTTGCGTTACTAGCGGGATACGAGCAGTACTTC.

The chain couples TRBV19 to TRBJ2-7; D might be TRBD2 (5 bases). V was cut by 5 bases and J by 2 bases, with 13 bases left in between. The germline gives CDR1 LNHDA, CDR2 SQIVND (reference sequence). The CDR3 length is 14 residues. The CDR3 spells CASSPENGAYEQYF. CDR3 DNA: TGTGCCAGTAGTCCCGAGAACGGGGCCTACGAGCAGTACTTC. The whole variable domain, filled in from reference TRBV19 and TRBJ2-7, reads DGGITQSPKYLFRKEGQNVTLSCEQNLNHDAMYWYRQDPGQGLRLIYYSQIVNDFQKGDIAEGYSVSREKKESFPLTVTSAQKNPTAFYLCASSPENGAYEQYFGPGTRLTVT.

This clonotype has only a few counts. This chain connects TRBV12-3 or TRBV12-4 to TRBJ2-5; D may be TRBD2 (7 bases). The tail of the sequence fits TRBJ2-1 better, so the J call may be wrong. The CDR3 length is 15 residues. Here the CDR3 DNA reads TGTGCCAGCAGAGCCCCGGGGGGACACTACAATGAGCAGTTCTTC. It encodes CASRAPGGHYNEQFF.